The 11 T cell receptor beta chains below come from one sample, sequenced in a study of cytomegalovirus exposure and HLA in healthy donors. Vbeta (60) and Jbeta (13) primers were used in the PCR. TCRdb's copy holds only in-frame clones and misses some; the assay was immunoSEQ multiplex PCR. The repertoire consists of over 110,000 clones, with approximately 78% occurring once and the leading ten covering around 2.9%. The sequenced material came from PBMCs. These receptor sequences come from a female donor in good health and CMV-seronegative.

This chain joins TRBV6-5 and TRBJ2-6, with a possible D match to TRBD1 (6 bases). In germline, CDR1 is MNHEY, CDR2 SVGAGI. The CDR3 is made up of 15 amino acids. Trimming cost V 9 bases and J 1 base, with 13 bases left between them. CDR3 loop: CASSTGASGANVLTF. The CDR3 DNA follows: TGTGCCAGTTCGACAGGCGCTTCTGGGGCCAACGTCCTGACTTTC.

V usage is TRBV7-8 and J usage is TRBJ2-3; the match to TRBD2 covers 7 bases. The ends lost 5 bases at V and 0 bases at J; junction bases unmatched: 8. The germline V gene encodes CDR1 SGHVS and CDR2 FQNEAQ. The CDR3 loop spans 16 amino acids. The chain's CDR3 is CASSTAGGGSTDTQYF. For the CDR3, the DNA is TGTGCCAGCAGCACTGCTGGCGGGGGTAGCACAGATACGCAGTATTTT.

The chain combines TRBV2 with TRBJ1-3; TRBD1 might be the D (6 bases). V was pared by 9 bases and J by 3 bases, with 9 bases between. The germline V gene has CDR1 SNHLY and CDR2 FYNNEI. The CDR3 length is 12 residues. The CDR3 protein is CARGGYGNTIYF. CDR3 in DNA: TGTGCCAGAGGGGGTTATGGAAACACCATATATTTT.

The CDR3 sequence is CASSPGLAGDTQYF. The CDR3 DNA follows: TGCGCCAGCAGCCCGGGACTAGCGGGAGATACGCAGTATTTT. J is TRBJ2-3 and V is TRBV5-1; 12 bases are shared with TRBD2. The CDR3 runs to 14 residues. V lost 4 bases to trimming and J lost 5 bases; unmatched junction nucleotides: 2. CDR1 is SGHRS and CDR2 is YFSETQ in the germline V gene.

This clone was counted between two and nine times. This sequence joins TRBV5-1 and TRBJ2-7; TRBD1 is a possible D gene (6 bases). In germline, CDR1 is SGHRS, CDR2 YFSETQ. The V and J ends lost 4 bases and 3 bases respectively, with 11 bases between them. The CDR3 runs to 13 residues. CDR3 in DNA: TGCGCCAGCAGCGGCGGACAGAGCTACGAGCAGTACTTC. It is translated as CASSGGQSYEQYF.

A single count supports this clone. This chain joins TRBV9 and TRBJ2-1, with 14 bases identical to TRBD2. This CDR3 has 15 residues. With 2 bases clipped from V and 10 bases from J, the junction kept 5 bases outside the gene matches. Germline CDR1 is SGDLS and CDR2 is YYNGEE. The CDR3 here is CASSVGGLAGVEQFF. The CDR3, as DNA: TGTGCCAGCAGCGTTGGGGGACTAGCGGGAGTGGAGCAGTTCTTC.

The chain carries TRBV30 and TRBJ2-2; D is unresolved. Germline loops: CDR1 GTSNPN, CDR2 SVGIG (reference sequence). Trimming stripped 6 bases from V and 3 bases from J, with 8 bases between. The CDR3 totals 12 residues. DNA of the CDR3: TGTGCCTGCTACAGCCACACCGGGGAGCTGTTTTTT. The encoded protein is CACYSHTGELFF. The complete variable domain, with remaining parts taken from reference TRBV30 and TRBJ2-2, reads SQTIHQWPATLVQPVGSPLSLECTVEGTSNPNLYWYRQAAGRGLQLLFYSVGIGQISSEVPQNLSASRPQDRQFILSSKKLLLSDSGFYLCACYSHTGELFFGEGSRLTVL.

The chain carries TRBV5-6 and TRBJ1-4; 7 bases fit TRBD1. This CDR3 has 17 amino acids. V trimming: 3 bases; J trimming: 3 bases; junction bases outside the gene matches: 11. The germline V gene encodes CDR1 SGHDT and CDR2 YYEEEE. The CDR3 reads CASSYKRSGTANEKLFF. The CDR3, as DNA: TGTGCCAGCAGCTATAAACGATCCGGGACAGCTAATGAAAAACTGTTTTTT.

The rearrangement links TRBV2 to TRBJ1-2; D is perhaps TRBD1 (5 bases). The germline V gene has CDR1 SNHLY and CDR2 FYNNEI. This CDR3 region has 13 residues. The V and J ends lost 6 bases and 0 bases respectively, with 8 bases between them. The CDR3 loop is CASRDNSNYGYTF. DNA for the CDR3: TGTGCCAGCAGGGACAATTCTAACTATGGCTACACCTTC.

The gene calls are TRBV27 and TRBJ2-3; maybe TRBD1 (5 bases). This CDR3 has 14 residues. Germline V gene data show CDR1 as MNHEY and CDR2 as SMNVEV (reference sequence). Trimming stripped 2 bases from V and 2 bases from J, with 8 bases between. CDR3 loop: CASSLRQITDTQYF. CDR3 sequence (DNA): TGTGCCAGCAGTTTAAGACAGATCACAGATACGCAGTATTTT.

The genes are TRBV7-3 and TRBJ2-5; D possibly corresponds to TRBD2 (6 bases). The CDR3 extends over 15 amino acids. V gave up 1 base and J gave up 0 bases, with 9 bases separating them. Germline loops: CDR1 SGHTA, CDR2 FQGTGA. The CDR3 reads CASSLRVADQETQYF. The CDR3 DNA reads as TGTGCCAGCAGCTTAAGGGTAGCGGACCAAGAGACCCAGTACTTC. Looking up the rest from reference TRBV7-3 and TRBJ2-5 gives the full variable domain: GAGVSQTPSNKVTEKGKYVELRCDPISGHTALYWYRQSLGQGPEFLIYFQGTGAADDSGLPNDRFFAVRPEGSVSTLKIQRTERGDSAVYLCASSLRVADQETQYFGPGTRLLVL.